What follows describes a single T cell receptor beta chain. The antigen is unknown. The PCR used 60 Vbeta and 13 Jbeta primers. Using immunoSEQ multiplex PCR, the repertoire was profiled, and TCRdb retains in-frame clones only, with some absent. Altogether about 70,000 clones are present, around two thirds being singletons, with the ten largest covering 10% to 12%. This sample is drawn from a study of cytomegalovirus exposure and HLA in healthy donors. Study-level background: The study's early data release held roughly 91 million unique TCRs from HLA-typed donors.

This CDR3 is built from 15 residues. The germline CDR1 and CDR2 sequences are SEHNR and FQNEAQ (reference sequence). V lost 5 bases and J 7 bases, leaving 20 bases between the germline ends. Study-level results: Presence/absence analyses took donor sequencing depth as roughly uniform.

Sequencing was done on a sample of PBMCs. This rearrangement joins TRBV7-9 to TRBJ1-1; D may be TRBD1 (6 bases). The origin of this receptor is a human donor in good health. The CDR3 spells CASSAEMTGFCEAFF. The CDR3 DNA is TGTGCCAGCAGCGCAGAAATGACAGGCTTTTGTGAAGCTTTCTTT.